A single sample is the source of the 5 T cell receptor beta chains below, sequenced in a study of T cell responses to AZD1222 COVID-19 vaccine. Sequenced by immunoSEQ multiplex PCR; TCRdb stores in-frame clones only, minus some. Here the sample spans about 100,000 clones, more than 70% being singletons. The sequenced sample was peripheral blood, obtained on day 0 of AZD1222 vaccination. The receptors were sampled from an adult in good health.

In nucleotides, the CDR3 is TGCAGCGTTGCTCGGGGGCTCTACGAGCAGTACTTC. The encoded protein is CSVARGLYEQYF. V and J are TRBV29-1 and TRBJ2-7; the D call may be TRBD1 or TRBD2 (6 bases each). Trimming shortened V by 4 bases and J by 3 bases, and 10 bases separated the two germline ends. Germline CDR1 and CDR2: SQVTM and ANQGSEA. The CDR3 length is 12 residues.

The CDR3, as DNA: TGTGCCAGCAGCCTCGGCGGGAGTTTGATTAACAATGAGCAGTTCTTC. Protein sequence: CASSLGGSLINNEQFF. This chain uses TRBV7-2 with TRBJ2-1; TRBD2 aligns across 7 bases. J lost 5 bases, V lost 5 bases, and 12 bases had no gene match. The CDR3 spans 16 residues. The germline V gene encodes CDR1 SGHTA and CDR2 FQGNSA. Full variable domain (missing parts from reference TRBV7-2 and TRBJ2-1): GAGVSQSPSNKVTEKGKDVELRCDPISGHTALYWYRQSLGQGLEFLIYFQGNSAPDKSGLPSDRFSAERTGGSVSTLTIQRTQQEDSAVYLCASSLGGSLINNEQFFGPGTRLTVL.

This clone was found a few times. In DNA form, the CDR3 reads TGTGCCATCAGTGAGTCGCCCGTTGGAAACACTGAAGCTTTCTTT. This encodes CAISESPVGNTEAFF. V gene TRBV10-3 combines with J gene TRBJ1-1; no clear D. Germline lookup yields CDR1 ENHRY and CDR2 SYGVKD. Trimming pared 0 bases from V and 2 bases from J, leaving 10 bases between. This CDR3 contains 15 residues.

V is TRBV5-1 and J is TRBJ2-2; 8 bases are shared with TRBD2. Looked up from germline, CDR1 is SGHRS and CDR2 is YFSETQ. The CDR3 is 16 residues long. V gave up 5 bases and J gave up 0 bases; unmatched junction bases: 6. CDR3 region: CASRLTSVSNTGELFF. CDR3 coding DNA: TGCGCCAGCAGGTTGACTAGCGTATCGAACACCGGGGAGCTGTTTTTT.

Comments on this clone: This sample also contains other DNA sequences that code for the same CDR3. The V call is TRBV5-1, the J call TRBJ2-2; no clear D gene. CDR1 and CDR2 from the germline V gene are SGHRS and YFSETQ. CDR3 size: 12 residues. Trimming cost V 3 bases and J 0 bases, with 0 bases left between them. The CDR3: CASSSNTGELFF. The CDR3 DNA reads as TGCGCCAGCAGCTCGAACACCGGGGAGCTGTTTTTT.